This T cell receptor (beta chain) was identified in a study of T cell changes during pregnancy in multiple sclerosis. Sequencing was performed with immunoSEQ multiplex PCR; in TCRdb, only in-frame clones are kept and a portion is missing. In the table there are around 100,000 clones, around 91% of which are singletons. Germline V lookup: CDR1 ENHRY, CDR2 SYGVKD. With 8 bases clipped from V and 6 bases from J, the junction kept 4 bases outside the gene matches. The CDR3 has 12 residues. The genes are TRBV10-3 and TRBJ2-1; 7 nucleotides align to TRBD1. The sequence was obtained from a female donor with multiple sclerosis, enrolled in a pregnancy study. This specimen was peripheral blood, taken after pregnancy. The CDR3 DNA sequence: TGTGCCATCGGTTCAGGGGGCAATGAGCAGTTCTTC. As protein: CAIGSGGNEQFF.